The clone carrying this T cell receptor (beta chain) was seen many times. The authors prepared the TCRbeta library with unique molecular identifiers. TCRdb reprocessed the PCR reads via MiXCR and lists one record per CDR3 protein. The sample records about 610,000 distinct CDR3 sequences, roughly 10% being singletons. The data belong to a study of T-cell reconstitution after alpha-beta-depleted transplantation in children. The receptor was isolated from a human donor who donated a stem cell graft to a child with acute myeloid leukemia. The sequencing here drew on PBMCs from the stem cell graft donor, taken from the stem cell graft.

The CDR3 DNA reads as TGCAGTGCTAGTTGGGGCCGGGGTGAAGCTTTCTTT. Translation gives CSASWGRGEAFF. This chain connects TRBV20-1 to TRBJ1-1; D might be TRBD1 (5 bases). There are 12 residues in the CDR3. CDR1 DFQATT and CDR2 SNEGSKA come from the germline V gene (reference sequence). The germline V and J ends were trimmed by 3 bases and 7 bases, with 12 bases remaining between them.